This T cell receptor beta chain was obtained from a study of T cells expressing NK-cell markers. Turning to the study itself: Obtained from sorted CD3+CD56+NKG2C+, CD3+CD56+NKG2C- and CD3+CD56-NKG2C+ T cells were the TCR beta repertoires.

Germline V gene sequence: CDR1 DFQATT, CDR2 SNEGSKA (reference sequence). There are 15 residues in the CDR3. Synthesis of TCR beta cDNA relied on 5'RACE template switching carrying UMIs. TCRdb re-called the 5' RACE reads and gives one entry per CDR3 protein, without DNA. The sample data list about 180,000 distinct CDR3 sequences. The source material was blood T cells: a sorted CD56 or NKG2C T cell subset, CD4+ or CD8+ T cells, or bulk PBMC T cells (not recorded which). The chain has TRBV20-1 and TRBJ1-1; TCRdb selects TRBD1, and the lack of DNA leaves this call unchecked. The sequence derives from a woman between 18 and 69 years old in good health. This CDR3 is CSARRRQGRNTEAFF.